This TCR beta chain was sequenced during a study of blood T cell repertoires in COVID-19. Study background: The United States, Italy and Spain were the sources of the acute and convalescent COVID-19 samples.

Membership in each cohort depended on participant-reported clinical history. There are 13 residues in the CDR3. Germline V gene sequence: CDR1 MNHEY, CDR2 SMNVEV (reference sequence). V was pared by 8 bases and J by 7 bases, with 9 bases of the junction left unmatched. This table comes from immunoSEQ multiplex PCR, and its TCRdb copy is limited to in-frame clones, with some not included. The repertoire consists of roughly 280,000 clones, with 80% to 90% occurring once and the leading ten covering about 4%. The rearrangement joins TRBV27 to TRBJ1-2, with TRBD1 matching over 8 bases. The sequence was collected from a young woman with acute COVID-19. The sample taken for sequencing was PBMCs or T cells enriched from blood (not recorded which). The CDR3 spells CASATGQGAGYTF. For the CDR3, the DNA is TGTGCCAGCGCAACCGGACAGGGCGCTGGCTACACCTTC.